The 24 T cell receptor beta chains given below trace back to one sample, sequenced in a study of cytomegalovirus exposure and HLA in healthy donors. In the PCR, 60 Vbeta and 13 Jbeta primers were used. This table comes from immunoSEQ multiplex PCR, and its TCRdb copy is limited to in-frame clones, with some not included. The repertoire includes around 150,000 clones, more than 70% of them detected once, and approximately 2% sits in the top ten. The source material was PBMCs. The source of these receptors is a man aged 25-45 years in good health and CMV-seronegative.

This chain connects TRBV28 to TRBJ2-3; 14 bases map to TRBD2. Germline V gives CDR1 MDHEN, CDR2 SYDVKM. V gave up 5 bases and J gave up 4 bases; unmatched junction bases: 5. The CDR3 extends over 16 amino acids. In nucleotides, the CDR3 is TGTGCCAGCAGTGGGACTAGCGGGAGTCTCGCAGATACGCAGTATTTT. Translated, it gives CASSGTSGSLADTQYF.

The chain uses TRBV19 and TRBJ2-7; 11 bases map to TRBD2. The germline CDR1 and CDR2 sequences are LNHDA and SQIVND (reference sequence). This CDR3 is built from 12 residues. The V and J ends lost 9 bases and 3 bases, in that order; junction bases with no gene match: 1. In DNA form, the CDR3 reads TGTGCCAGCACTAGCGGGAGCTACGAGCAGTACTTC. It encodes CASTSGSYEQYF.

The chain carries TRBV5-1 and TRBJ2-3, with a weak D call TRBD1 (6 bases). CDR3 size: 16 residues. The V gene's germline CDR1 is SGHRS and CDR2 YFSETQ. Trimming left V 3 bases short and J 1 base short, with 15 bases between. The CDR3 sequence: CASSSWDKVGTDTQYF. For the CDR3, the DNA is TGCGCCAGCAGCTCTTGGGACAAGGTGGGCACAGATACGCAGTATTTT.

This sequence joins TRBV13 and TRBJ2-7; 12 bases map to TRBD2. This CDR3 spans 15 amino acids. V lost 4 bases, J lost 4 bases, and 5 bases stayed unmatched. Germline V gives CDR1 PRHDT, CDR2 FYEKMQ (reference sequence). The CDR3 sequence: CASSSGLAGRYEQYF. The CDR3 coding sequence is TGTGCCAGCAGCTCCGGACTAGCGGGAAGGTACGAGCAGTACTTC.

The gene calls are TRBV29-1 and TRBJ1-1; weak D call: TRBD1 (5 bases). CDR1 and CDR2 (germline): SQVTM, ANQGSEA. V was trimmed by 6 bases and J by 11 bases, leaving 16 bases between them. The CDR3 runs to 11 residues. The CDR3 DNA reads TGCAGCGTGGTGGGACTGGAGGAGGCTTTCTTT. The encoded protein is CSVVGLEEAFF. Combining the CDR3 with reference TRBV29-1 and TRBJ1-1 gives the whole variable domain SAVISQKPSRDICQRGTSLTIQCQVDSQVTMMFWYRQQPGQSLTLIATANQGSEATYESGFVIDKFPISRPNLTFSTLTVSNMSPEDSSIYLCSVVGLEEAFFGQGTRLTVV.

The chain is built from TRBV29-1 and TRBJ2-7; 10 bases are shared with TRBD2. This CDR3 has 13 residues. The V gene's germline CDR1 is SQVTM and CDR2 ANQGSEA. Trimming took 4 bases from V and 6 from J; bases not matched to a gene: 6. The DNA of the CDR3 is TGCAGCGTTGGGCTAGCGGGAGTGGGCGAGCAGTACTTC. Its translation: CSVGLAGVGEQYF.

The CDR3 sequence: CAITPRPSYEQFF. CDR3 DNA: TGTGCCATCACCCCCCGCCCTAGCTATGAGCAGTTCTTC. V gene TRBV10-3 combines with J gene TRBJ2-1, with D possibly matching TRBD2 (5 bases). CDR1 is ENHRY, CDR2 SYGVKD, per germline. V was shortened by 7 bases and J by 8 bases, with 15 bases between the two germline ends. The CDR3 has 13 amino acids.

The chain has TRBV6-5 and TRBJ2-1; 10 bases agree with TRBD2. From germline, CDR1 is MNHEY and CDR2 SVGAGI. The V and J ends lost 5 bases and 5 bases, in that order; junction bases with no gene match: 3. This CDR3 is built from 14 residues. The CDR3 loop reads CASSGAGGDNEQFF. CDR3 nucleotides: TGTGCCAGCAGTGGAGCGGGAGGGGACAATGAGCAGTTCTTC.

V and J are TRBV6-1 and TRBJ2-5; possibly TRBD1 for D (6 bases). With the DNA end fitting TRBJ2-7 better, the J assignment may be wrong. CDR1 and CDR2 from the germline V gene are MNHNS and SASEGT. This CDR3 has 14 residues. In nucleotides, the CDR3 is TGTGCCAGCAGAAGTAACAGGGAATCCTACGAGCAGTACTTC. Protein: CASRSNRESYEQYF.

This clone came up a few times. The same CDR3 can be traced to other DNA sequences in this sample. The chain combines TRBV6-5 with TRBJ2-7; 11 bases match TRBD2. Germline V gene sequence: CDR1 MNHEY, CDR2 SVGAGI. This CDR3 spans 14 amino acids. J was trimmed by 1 base and V by 6 bases; bases with no gene match: 2. This chain's CDR3 is CASSRTSGSYEQYF. For the CDR3, the DNA is TGTGCCAGCAGCCGGACTAGCGGGTCCTACGAGCAGTACTTC.

The rearrangement joins TRBV6-5 to TRBJ1-1; 8 positions match TRBD1. The CDR3 has 15 residues. Losses at the gene ends were 3 bases for V and 1 base for J; bases not matched to a gene: 4. Germline values: CDR1 MNHEY, CDR2 SVGAGI. CDR3 DNA sequence: TGTGCCAGCAGTTATCACGGGACAGGGAACACTGAAGCTTTCTTT. This codes for CASSYHGTGNTEAFF.

The chain couples TRBV27 to TRBJ2-1; 7 bases match TRBD2. The CDR3 is 15 amino acids. Per the germline V gene, CDR1 is MNHEY and CDR2 is SMNVEV (reference sequence). Trimming at V came to 5 bases and at J to 9 bases, leaving 13 bases not matched to a gene. The CDR3 loop is CASSPTSTRGSEQFF. In DNA form, the CDR3 reads TGTGCCAGCAGTCCGACTAGCACTCGAGGGTCTGAGCAGTTCTTC.

The chain has TRBV5-1 and TRBJ2-2; 11 nucleotides align to TRBD1. This CDR3 has 15 amino acids. The V gene's germline CDR1 is SGHRS and CDR2 YFSETQ. The V gene end was trimmed by 4 bases and the J gene end by 7 bases; junction bases not matched to a gene: 6. CDR3 in DNA: TGCGCCAGCAGCACCGGACAGGGGGCTTTCGGGGAGCTGTTTTTT. Translated, it gives CASSTGQGAFGELFF.

V is TRBV5-1 and J is TRBJ2-7; D gene uncertain. In germline, CDR1 is SGHRS, CDR2 YFSETQ. The V gene lost 4 bases and the J gene lost 1 base, with 9 bases spanning the gap. This CDR3 is 13 amino acids long. The CDR3 DNA sequence: TGCGCCAGCAGCCTCCTTATTTCCTACGAGCAGTACTTC. Protein sequence: CASSLLISYEQYF.

This sequence joins TRBV2 and TRBJ2-1, with no clear D. Germline-derived CDR1 and CDR2 are SNHLY and FYNNEI. The length of the CDR3 is 11 residues. Between the trimmed V and J ends, which lost 6 bases and 9 bases, there was a span of 9 bases. CDR3 sequence (DNA): TGTGCCAGCAGACTTAGCCGTGAGCAGTTCTTC. It translates to CASRLSREQFF. The whole variable domain, filled in from reference TRBV2 and TRBJ2-1, reads EPEVTQTPSHQVTQMGQEVILRCVPISNHLYFYWYRQILGQKVEFLVSFYNNEISEKSEIFDDQFSVERPDGSNFTLKIRSTKLEDSAMYFCASRLSREQFFGPGTRLTVL.

V usage is TRBV28 and J usage is TRBJ2-3; D perhaps matches TRBD1 (6 bases). V was shortened by 5 bases and J by 6 bases, with 12 bases between the two germline ends. In germline, CDR1 is MDHEN, CDR2 SYDVKM. The length of the CDR3 is 13 residues. CDR3 sequence: CASSKTGSDTQYF. The CDR3 DNA is TGTGCCAGCAGTAAAACAGGGTCCGATACGCAGTATTTT.

The chain employs TRBV5-1 and TRBJ2-7; 8 bases are shared with TRBD2. This CDR3 spans 16 amino acids. V gave up 3 bases and J gave up 2 bases; unmatched junction bases: 10. CDR1 is SGHRS and CDR2 is YFSETQ in the germline V gene. The CDR3 is CASSSGGGSATYEQYF. The CDR3 DNA reads TGCGCCAGCAGCTCGGGAGGGGGGAGCGCTACCTACGAGCAGTACTTC.

This chain uses TRBV27 with TRBJ1-1; D gene unclear. CDR3 size: 14 residues. V dropped 2 bases and J dropped 1 base, with 8 bases sitting between them. Germline V gene lookup returns CDR1 MNHEY and CDR2 SMNVEV (reference sequence). CDR3 in DNA: TGTGCCAGCAGTTTAGGCCGTTCGAACACTGAAGCTTTCTTT. Encoded protein: CASSLGRSNTEAFF.

This clone was detected only a few times. The chain is built from TRBV7-8 and TRBJ1-4, with 9 bases matching TRBD1. The CDR3 has 14 residues. Germline V gives CDR1 SGHVS, CDR2 FQNEAQ. Trimming removed 5 bases from V and 7 bases from J; junction bases left unmatched: 5. This CDR3 reads CASSPRDRAEKLFF. The CDR3 nucleotides read TGTGCCAGCAGCCCCCGGGACAGGGCTGAAAAACTGTTTTTT.

The chain employs TRBV18 and TRBJ1-2; no firm D call. There are 15 residues in the CDR3. Between the trimmed V and J ends, which lost 3 bases and 4 bases, there was a span of 15 bases. The V gene's germline CDR1 is KGHSH and CDR2 LQKENI. The CDR3: CASSPSREISYGYTF. The CDR3 coding sequence is TGTGCCAGCTCACCGTCCCGGGAGATCTCCTATGGCTACACCTTC.

This chain uses TRBV10-2 with TRBJ2-5; D may be TRBD2 (6 bases). The V end was cut by 8 bases, the J end by 4 bases, with 17 bases between. The CDR3 has 14 residues. The germline V gene has CDR1 WSHSY and CDR2 SAAADI. This chain's CDR3 is CASGGRSKAETQYF. The CDR3 DNA follows: TGCGCCAGCGGGGGGAGGAGTAAGGCAGAGACCCAGTACTTC.

The rearrangement uses TRBV18 and TRBJ1-1; unclear D gene. V was shortened by 7 bases and J by 1 base, with 7 bases between the two germline ends. This CDR3 spans 12 amino acids. The germline gives CDR1 KGHSH, CDR2 LQKENI. DNA of the CDR3: TGTGCCAGCTTCCGACAGAACACTGAAGCTTTCTTT. Its protein is CASFRQNTEAFF.

The chain has TRBV19 and TRBJ2-7; TRBD2 is a possible D gene (5 bases). The CDR3 runs to 17 residues. CDR1 is LNHDA, CDR2 SQIVND, per germline (reference sequence). The V and J ends lost 6 bases and 5 bases respectively, with 26 bases between them. Here the CDR3 DNA reads TGTGCCAGTAGCGCCGGCGAAGGACTGGGAGATATAAACGAGCAGTACTTC. Its protein product is CASSAGEGLGDINEQYF.

J is TRBJ2-7 and V is TRBV27, with D perhaps TRBD1 (5 bases). The germline V gene encodes CDR1 MNHEY and CDR2 SMNVEV (reference sequence). Trimming removed 1 base from V and 0 bases from J, with 19 bases in between. CDR3 length equals 18 residues. CDR3 sequence reads: CASSLYRSGRESSYEQYF. CDR3 sequence (DNA): TGTGCCAGCAGTTTATATCGGTCAGGGCGAGAGAGCTCCTACGAGCAGTACTTC.